A single sample gave rise to the 28 T cell receptor beta chains below, sequenced in a study of blood T cell repertoires in COVID-19. Libraries were prepared by immunoSEQ multiplex PCR; TCRdb keeps only in-frame clonotypes and omits some of them. The sample has around 270,000 clones, 80% to 90% seen once; the top ten hold around 3%. The material sequenced was PBMCs or T cells enriched from blood (not recorded which). All receptors derive from a woman aged 35 to 49 who had been exposed to COVID-19.

The genes are TRBV11-3 and TRBJ1-1; D not resolved. CDR1 is SGHNT, CDR2 YENEEA, per germline. This CDR3 region has 13 residues. The germline V and J ends were trimmed by 6 bases and 0 bases, with 8 bases remaining between them. CDR3 sequence: CASRADMNTEAFF. The CDR3 nucleotides read TGTGCCAGCAGGGCTGACATGAACACTGAAGCTTTCTTT. Full variable domain (missing parts from reference TRBV11-3 and TRBJ1-1): EAGVVQSPRYKIIEKKQPVAFWCNPISGHNTLYWYLQNLGQGPELLIRYENEEAVDDSQLPKDRFSAERLKGVDSTLKIQPAELGDSAVYLCASRADMNTEAFFGQGTRLTVV.

The V gene is TRBV3-1 (or the pseudogene TRBV3-2), the J gene TRBJ2-7, with a possible D match to TRBD1 (5 bases). There are 15 residues in the CDR3. Germline V gives CDR1 LGHDT, CDR2 YNNKEL (reference sequence). The germline V and J ends were trimmed by 1 base and 2 bases, with 12 bases remaining between them. CDR3 DNA sequence: TGTGCCAGCAGCCAAGGGTCTTCAGGGCCCTACGAGCAGTACGTC. Translated: CASSQGSSGPYEQYV.

The chain links TRBV6-5 to TRBJ1-6; possible D gene TRBD1, 5 bases. Germline CDR1 and CDR2: MNHEY and SVGAGI. CDR3 length: 15 residues. The ends were cut back, 0 bases at V and 7 bases at J, with 10 bases in the middle. The CDR3 protein is CASSYSWGGNSPLHF. CDR3 coding DNA: TGTGCCAGCAGTTACTCGTGGGGCGGAAATTCACCCCTCCACTTT.

The chain links TRBV7-6 to TRBJ1-3; D unresolved. The length of the CDR3 is 14 residues. CDR1 and CDR2 from the germline V gene are SGHVS and FNYEAQ. Trimming left V 6 bases short and J 0 bases short, with 9 bases between. The CDR3, as DNA: TGTGCCAGCAGGGGAGGAAACTCTGGAAACACCATATATTTT. Translating gives CASRGGNSGNTIYF.

CDR3 sequence (DNA): TGTGCCAGTAGTAAACGAAGGACTAGCGGGAGTTTAGAGACCCAGTACTTC. As protein: CASSKRRTSGSLETQYF. V gene TRBV19 combines with J gene TRBJ2-5; TRBD2 agrees at 13 bases. Germline V gene data show CDR1 as LNHDA and CDR2 as SQIVND (reference sequence). The CDR3 extends over 17 amino acids. The ends lost 4 bases at V and 4 bases at J; junction bases unmatched: 9.

This clone has only a few counts. The same CDR3 is also encoded by other DNA sequences in this sample. The chain joins TRBV9 to TRBJ1-1, with 8 bases lining up with TRBD1. CDR3 length: 15 amino acids. Germline lookup yields CDR1 SGDLS and CDR2 YYNGEE. V trimming: 0 bases; J trimming: 1 base; junction bases outside the gene matches: 2. In DNA form, the CDR3 reads TGTGCCAGCAGCGTAGAGGACAGGGCGAACACTGAAGCTTTCTTT. It yields the protein CASSVEDRANTEAFF.

The genes are TRBV10-3 and TRBJ1-3; D uncertain. Germline V CDR1 and CDR2: ENHRY, SYGVKD. There are 16 residues in the CDR3. Trimming took 3 bases from V and 0 from J, leaving 12 bases between them. The CDR3 coding sequence is TGTGCCATCAGTGACGGAGGCCAGTTCTCTGGAAACACCATATATTTT. This encodes CAISDGGQFSGNTIYF.

This clone was observed a few times. The chain links TRBV7-6 to TRBJ2-2; 15 bases line up with TRBD2. CDR3 length equals 18 residues. CDR1 is SGHVS and CDR2 is FNYEAQ in the germline V gene. With 0 bases clipped from V and 3 bases from J, the junction kept 2 bases outside the gene matches. CDR3 nucleotides: TGTGCCAGCAGCTTAGCGGGGACTAGCGGGAGGCACACCGGGGAGCTGTTTTTT. Amino acid sequence: CASSLAGTSGRHTGELFF.

V usage is TRBV19 and J usage is TRBJ2-1, with D unresolved. Trimming shortened V by 3 bases and J by 0 bases, and 12 bases separated the two germline ends. The CDR3 loop spans 16 amino acids. In germline, CDR1 is LNHDA, CDR2 SQIVND (reference sequence). The DNA of the CDR3 is TGTGCCAGTAGTATTTCCTACCGGAGCTCCTACAATGAGCAGTTCTTC. Encoded protein: CASSISYRSSYNEQFF. The variable domain in full, with the rest retrieved from reference TRBV19 and TRBJ2-1, is DGGITQSPKYLFRKEGQNVTLSCEQNLNHDAMYWYRQDPGQGLRLIYYSQIVNDFQKGDIAEGYSVSREKKESFPLTVTSAQKNPTAFYLCASSISYRSSYNEQFFGPGTRLTVL.

The sample holds one count of this clone. This chain joins TRBV19 and TRBJ1-2, with TRBD1 as a possible D gene (5 bases). The CDR3 has 14 amino acids. Deletions cut 5 bases from V and 1 base from J, with 11 bases between. From germline, CDR1 is LNHDA and CDR2 SQIVND (reference sequence). CDR3: CASSVDSFNYGYTF. Here the CDR3 DNA reads TGTGCCAGTAGTGTCGACAGCTTTAACTATGGCTACACCTTC. Looking up the rest from reference TRBV19 and TRBJ1-2 gives the full variable domain: DGGITQSPKYLFRKEGQNVTLSCEQNLNHDAMYWYRQDPGQGLRLIYYSQIVNDFQKGDIAEGYSVSREKKESFPLTVTSAQKNPTAFYLCASSVDSFNYGYTFGSGTRLTVV.

The rearrangement links TRBV5-4 to TRBJ2-7; no clear D. V lost 3 bases and J lost 6, with 13 bases in between. Germline V gene sequence: CDR1 SGHNT, CDR2 YYREEE (reference sequence). This CDR3 is 13 amino acids long. CDR3 in DNA: TGTGCCAGCAGCTCAGACCCTTCGGGCGAGCAGTACGTC. It codes for CASSSDPSGEQYV.

This clone was detected once. DNA for the CDR3: TGTGCCACCAGTGATTTTAAGGAGCGGGGGGCCAACGTCCTGACTTTC. Translating gives CATSDFKERGANVLTF. This chain connects TRBV24-1 to TRBJ2-6, with D tentatively TRBD2 (5 bases). V lost 1 base to trimming and J lost 4 bases, with 10 bases between them. This CDR3 has 16 amino acids. Germline V gene data show CDR1 as KGHDR and CDR2 as SFDVKD.

In its sample, this clone was seen once. The V gene is TRBV2, the J gene TRBJ1-5; 10 bases fit TRBD1. Germline CDR1 and CDR2: SNHLY and FYNNEI. The CDR3 has 15 residues. With V trimmed by 5 bases and J by 7 bases, 8 bases remained unmatched. This CDR3 reads CASSTQGQGGQPQHF. The CDR3 DNA follows: TGTGCCAGCAGTACACAAGGACAGGGGGGACAGCCCCAGCATTTT. The full variable domain, rest sourced from reference TRBV2 and TRBJ1-5, is EPEVTQTPSHQVTQMGQEVILRCVPISNHLYFYWYRQILGQKVEFLVSFYNNEISEKSEIFDDQFSVERPDGSNFTLKIRSTKLEDSAMYFCASSTQGQGGQPQHFGDGTRLSIL.

The J gene is TRBJ1-1, the V gene TRBV29-1; tentatively, D is TRBD1 (6 bases). The CDR3 is 14 amino acids. Germline V gives CDR1 SQVTM, CDR2 ANQGSEA. Trimming took off 7 bases at V and 4 bases at J, with 19 bases between the two ends. The CDR3, as DNA: TGCAGCGGTCGTATCGGGGGGCCGGTCACTGAAGCTTTCTTT. This sequence encodes CSGRIGGPVTEAFF.

This clone was seen just once. With a much larger clone just one base away, this may be a read error. The sample has other DNA sequences that encode this CDR3 too. The chain couples TRBV12-3 or TRBV12-4 to TRBJ2-3; D unclear. The CDR3 totals 11 residues. V was trimmed by 4 bases and J by 6 bases, leaving 5 bases between them. CDR3 residues: CASSSRDTQYF. The CDR3 nucleotides are TGTGCCAGCAGTTCGAGGGATACGCAGTATTTT.

This clone came up a few times. This chain uses TRBV6-5 with TRBJ1-1; TRBD1 matches 9 bases. Germline V lookup: CDR1 MNHEY, CDR2 SVGAGI. V was clipped by 4 bases and J by 5 bases; unmatched bases: 2. The CDR3 contains 13 residues. The CDR3 DNA reads TGTGCCAGCAGTTCTGGACAGGGGACTGAAGCTTTCTTT. Translated: CASSSGQGTEAFF.

In the case of this clone: This CDR3 is also generated by other DNA sequences in the sample. The CDR3 sequence: CASSEDRGNEKLFF. The CDR3 DNA follows: TGTGCCAGCAGTGAAGACAGGGGTAATGAAAAACTGTTTTTT. The chain employs TRBV2 and TRBJ1-4; 7 nucleotides line up with TRBD1. The germline CDR1 and CDR2 sequences are SNHLY and FYNNEI. V shed 1 base and J 4 bases; nucleotides not matched to a gene: 0. The CDR3 sequence is 14 residues long. Full variable domain (outside the CDR3, taken from reference TRBV2 and TRBJ1-4): EPEVTQTPSHQVTQMGQEVILRCVPISNHLYFYWYRQILGQKVEFLVSFYNNEISEKSEIFDDQFSVERPDGSNFTLKIRSTKLEDSAMYFCASSEDRGNEKLFFGSGTQLSVL.

The rearrangement uses TRBV18 and TRBJ1-1; TRBD1 matches at 7 bases. The CDR3 is 13 residues long. Germline CDR1 reads KGHSH; CDR2 reads LQKENI. The trim removed 6 bases at V and 3 bases at J, leaving 4 bases unmatched. The CDR3 protein is CASSEGQHTEAFF. The CDR3 nucleotides read TGTGCCAGCTCGGAGGGACAGCACACTGAAGCTTTCTTT.

With regard to this clone: At one boundary the junction diverges from the germline segment, which might be a read error. This chain joins TRBV4-3 and TRBJ1-2, with 8 bases aligning to TRBD1. CDR3 length equals 14 residues. Germline V CDR1 and CDR2: LGHNA, YSLEER. CDR3 coding DNA: TGCGCCAGCAGCCAAGCGGCAGGGGGCTATCGCTACACCTTC. It specifies CASSQAAGGYRYTF.

The V call is TRBV9, the J call TRBJ2-1; 9 bases are a match to TRBD2. The CDR3 is 15 residues long. The junction had 4 bases not matched to a gene; V was cut back by 0 bases and J by 6 bases. The germline V gene encodes CDR1 SGDLS and CDR2 YYNGEE. The CDR3 loop reads CASSVGGGRANEQFF. The CDR3 DNA reads TGTGCCAGCAGCGTAGGAGGCGGGAGGGCCAATGAGCAGTTCTTC.

The rearrangement joins TRBV12-3 or TRBV12-4 to TRBJ2-5; D possibly corresponds to TRBD2 (5 bases). The CDR3 covers 13 residues. V dropped 4 bases and J dropped 9 bases, with 15 bases sitting between them. DNA of the CDR3: TGTGCCAGCAGTTACTCAGGACTCGCGGCCCAGTACTTC. Its protein product is CASSYSGLAAQYF.

This sequence joins TRBV3-1 (or the pseudogene TRBV3-2) and TRBJ1-6; 9 nucleotides match TRBD1. V was pared by 4 bases and J by 15 bases, with 7 bases of the junction left unmatched. Germline V gene lookup returns CDR1 LGHDT and CDR2 YNNKEL (reference sequence). The CDR3 is 13 amino acids. CDR3 sequence reads: CASSRRDREYLHF. The CDR3 nucleotides are TGTGCCAGCAGCCGCCGGGACAGGGAGTACCTCCACTTT.

The rearrangement joins TRBV2 to TRBJ2-7; 10 bases line up with TRBD1. The CDR3 sequence is 21 residues long. With V trimmed by 6 bases and J by 3 bases, 26 bases remained unmatched. Germline V CDR1 and CDR2: SNHLY, FYNNEI. CDR3 DNA: TGTGCCAGCAGCCGACCCGTCGTGCGGGACAGGGGATTTATTAATAGCTACGAGCAGTACTTC. Its translation: CASSRPVVRDRGFINSYEQYF.

This chain links TRBV6-5 with TRBJ1-1, with no clear D. The CDR3 totals 13 residues. With 6 bases removed from V and 3 bases from J, the gap between germline ends came to 11 bases. The V gene's germline CDR1 is MNHEY and CDR2 SVGAGI. The CDR3 protein is CASSPGRYTEAFF. The CDR3 coding sequence is TGTGCCAGCAGCCCGGGGAGGTACACTGAAGCTTTCTTT.

V and J are TRBV4-2 and TRBJ2-5; D remains unclear. Between the trimmed V and J ends, which lost 0 bases and 0 bases, there was a span of 5 bases. The length of the CDR3 is 14 residues. Germline assignment: CDR1 LGHNA and CDR2 YNFKEQ. CDR3 loop: CASSQDRHQETQYF. In DNA, the CDR3 is TGTGCCAGCAGCCAAGACAGGCACCAAGAGACCCAGTACTTC.

This clone was seen a single time. CDR3 region: CASGGGVKNSGNTIYF. The CDR3, as DNA: TGTGCCAGCGGGGGGGGAGTCAAGAACTCTGGAAACACCATATATTTT. The rearrangement links TRBV19 to TRBJ1-3, with D tentatively TRBD1 (5 bases). Germline V lookup: CDR1 LNHDA, CDR2 SQIVND (reference sequence). V gave up 9 bases and J gave up 0 bases, with 18 bases separating them. The CDR3 spans 16 residues. Drawing the rest from reference TRBV19 and TRBJ1-3, the complete variable domain is DGGITQSPKYLFRKEGQNVTLSCEQNLNHDAMYWYRQDPGQGLRLIYYSQIVNDFQKGDIAEGYSVSREKKESFPLTVTSAQKNPTAFYLCASGGGVKNSGNTIYFGEGSWLTVV.

The gene calls are TRBV19 and TRBJ2-7; TRBD1 aligns across 11 bases. V dropped 5 bases and J dropped 2; count of bases not matched to a gene: 5. This CDR3 has 15 amino acids. The germline V gene has CDR1 LNHDA and CDR2 SQIVND (reference sequence). The CDR3 sequence is CASSPGTGGAYEQYF. CDR3 bases: TGTGCCAGTAGTCCCGGGACAGGGGGGGCCTACGAGCAGTACTTC. Looking up the rest from reference TRBV19 and TRBJ2-7 gives the full variable domain: DGGITQSPKYLFRKEGQNVTLSCEQNLNHDAMYWYRQDPGQGLRLIYYSQIVNDFQKGDIAEGYSVSREKKESFPLTVTSAQKNPTAFYLCASSPGTGGAYEQYFGPGTRLTVT.

The gene calls are TRBV6-2 or TRBV6-3 and TRBJ2-1, with TRBD1 matching 8 bases. CDR3 length equals 14 residues. From germline, CDR1 is MNHEY and CDR2 SVGEGT. The V gene end was trimmed by 2 bases and the J gene end by 7 bases; junction bases not matched to a gene: 4. CDR3 amino acids: CASSYGTGVNEQFF. The CDR3 nucleotides are TGTGCCAGCAGTTACGGGACAGGCGTAAATGAGCAGTTCTTC.